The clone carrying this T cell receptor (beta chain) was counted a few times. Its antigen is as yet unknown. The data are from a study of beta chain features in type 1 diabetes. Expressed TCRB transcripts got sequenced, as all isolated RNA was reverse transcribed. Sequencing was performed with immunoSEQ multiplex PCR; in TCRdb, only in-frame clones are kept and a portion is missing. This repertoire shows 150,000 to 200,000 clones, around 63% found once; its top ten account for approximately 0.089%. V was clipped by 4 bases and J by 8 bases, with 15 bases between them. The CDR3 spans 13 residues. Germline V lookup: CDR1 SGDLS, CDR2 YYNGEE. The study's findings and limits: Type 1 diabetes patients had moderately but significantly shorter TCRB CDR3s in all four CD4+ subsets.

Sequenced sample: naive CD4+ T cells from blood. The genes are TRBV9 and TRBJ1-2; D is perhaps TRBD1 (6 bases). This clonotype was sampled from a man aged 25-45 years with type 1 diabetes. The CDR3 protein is CASSPITGSGYTF. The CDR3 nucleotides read TGTGCCAGCAGCCCCATTACAGGGAGCGGCTACACCTTC.